Below are 20 T cell receptor beta chains sequenced from a single sample in a study of blood T cell repertoires in COVID-19. Profiling relied on immunoSEQ multiplex PCR, and the TCRdb table lists in-frame clones only, not all of them. Of some 240,000 clones in the sample, roughly 84% were seen once. Sequencing used peripheral blood. These receptors were taken from a middle-aged woman who had recovered from COVID-19.

The chain links TRBV2 to TRBJ2-2, with unresolved D. Germline V gene lookup returns CDR1 SNHLY and CDR2 FYNNEI. There are 13 residues in the CDR3. V lost 3 bases to trimming and J lost 6 bases, with 8 bases between them. Here the CDR3 reads CASSESISGELFF. In nucleotides, the CDR3 is TGTGCCAGCAGTGAGTCTATATCCGGGGAGCTGTTTTTT.

The J gene is TRBJ1-4, the V gene TRBV2; 9 bases are a match to TRBD1. This CDR3 spans 15 amino acids. Trimming cost V 6 bases and J 0 bases; bases outside gene matches: 2. Germline values: CDR1 SNHLY, CDR2 FYNNEI. In DNA form, the CDR3 reads TGTGCCAGCAGGGACAGGGGAGCAACTAATGAAAAACTGTTTTTT. Translating it yields CASRDRGATNEKLFF.

The genes are TRBV6-1 and TRBJ1-5, with D tentatively TRBD1 (6 bases). Germline values: CDR1 MNHNS, CDR2 SASEGT. V lost 2 bases and J 2 bases, leaving 16 bases between the germline ends. The CDR3 loop spans 17 amino acids. The CDR3 DNA reads as TGTGCCAGCAGTGAATCTAGGGGGACCCATCGCAATCAGCCCCAGCATTTT. Translation: CASSESRGTHRNQPQHF.

The chain carries TRBV28 and TRBJ1-5; 10 positions match TRBD1. There are 13 residues in the CDR3. CDR1 and CDR2 from the germline V gene are MDHEN and SYDVKM. Trimming took 9 bases from V and 6 from J; bases not matched to a gene: 5. CDR3 region: CASGDRGVQPQHF. CDR3 coding DNA: TGTGCCAGTGGGGACAGGGGAGTTCAGCCCCAGCATTTT.

A single count supports this clone. The chain recombines TRBV12-3 or TRBV12-4 with TRBJ1-1; no clear D. Trimming removed 4 bases from V and 0 bases from J, with 6 bases in between. The CDR3 consists of 13 residues. The DNA of the CDR3 is TGTGCCAGCAGTTCCGGGGTGAACACTGAAGCTTTCTTT. Residues: CASSSGVNTEAFF.

The chain employs TRBV12-3 or TRBV12-4 and TRBJ2-5; D is perhaps TRBD1 (5 bases). V lost 3 bases and J lost 3, with 8 bases in between. The CDR3 spans 13 residues. CDR3 residues: CASSFAREETQYF. In DNA form, the CDR3 reads TGTGCCAGCAGTTTTGCCAGGGAAGAGACCCAGTACTTC.

The genes are TRBV24-1 and TRBJ2-1, with 8 bases that match TRBD1. This CDR3 comprises 14 residues. The junction had 3 bases not matched to a gene; V was cut back by 9 bases and J by 0 bases. The germline gives CDR1 KGHDR, CDR2 SFDVKD. CDR3 nucleotide sequence: TGTGCCACCCAGGACAGGGTCTCCTACAATGAGCAGTTCTTC. Its translation is CATQDRVSYNEQFF.

This clone was counted once. The CDR3 nucleotides are TGTGCCAGCAGCGGGGACAGGGGAGGATACGAGCAGTACTTC. It is translated as CASSGDRGGYEQYF. The rearrangement uses TRBV3-1 (or the pseudogene TRBV3-2) and TRBJ2-7; 10 nucleotides line up with TRBD1. CDR3 size: 14 residues. The junction had 5 bases not matched to a gene; V was cut back by 5 bases and J by 4 bases. Germline V gives CDR1 LGHDT, CDR2 YNNKEL (reference sequence).

The gene calls are TRBV10-3 and TRBJ1-2, with TRBD1 matching 12 bases. Germline CDR1 ENHRY, CDR2 SYGVKD. The CDR3 length is 14 residues. The V gene end was trimmed by 7 bases and the J gene end by 6 bases; junction bases not matched to a gene: 6. CDR3 DNA sequence: TGTGCCATCAACGCGAGGGACAGGGGGCATGGCTACACCTTC. Translation: CAINARDRGHGYTF.

The J gene is TRBJ1-4, the V gene TRBV24-1; TRBD1 might be the D (5 bases). The germline gives CDR1 KGHDR, CDR2 SFDVKD. This CDR3 contains 15 residues. V lost 4 bases to trimming and J lost 7 bases, with 15 bases between them. The CDR3 loop reads CATSDWTNSGEKLFF. The CDR3 DNA is TGTGCCACCAGTGACTGGACAAACTCGGGTGAAAAACTGTTTTTT.

This clone was counted many times. This chain uses TRBV11-3 with TRBJ2-1, with D tentatively TRBD1 (5 bases). V dropped 0 bases and J dropped 3 bases, with 9 bases sitting between them. CDR1 and CDR2 from the germline V gene are SGHNT and YENEEA. This CDR3 comprises 15 residues. CDR3 loop: CASSLDQGIYNEQFF. As DNA, the CDR3 is TGTGCCAGCAGCTTAGATCAGGGCATCTACAATGAGCAGTTCTTC. The whole variable domain, filled in from reference TRBV11-3 and TRBJ2-1, reads EAGVVQSPRYKIIEKKQPVAFWCNPISGHNTLYWYLQNLGQGPELLIRYENEEAVDDSQLPKDRFSAERLKGVDSTLKIQPAELGDSAVYLCASSLDQGIYNEQFFGPGTRLTVL.

The V and J genes are TRBV7-7 and TRBJ2-2, with D possibly matching TRBD1 (8 bases). CDR1 SSHAT and CDR2 FNYEAQ come from the germline V gene (reference sequence). Trimming removed 5 bases at V and 6 bases at J, with 13 bases between. This CDR3 contains 14 residues. Written as DNA, the CDR3 is TGTGCCAGCAGCACACAGGGGGGGGCCGGGGAGCTGTTTTTT. Encoded protein: CASSTQGGAGELFF.

V gene TRBV5-1 combines with J gene TRBJ2-1; 9 bases align to TRBD2. CDR1 is SGHRS, CDR2 YFSETQ, per germline. J gave up 4 bases and V 0 bases, and 5 bases lay outside the gene matches. The CDR3 spans 16 residues. This CDR3 reads CASSLDVSGRYNEQFF. For the CDR3, the DNA is TGCGCCAGCAGCTTGGATGTTAGCGGGAGATACAATGAGCAGTTCTTC.

V usage is TRBV11-2 and J usage is TRBJ1-5; TRBD1 aligns across 12 bases. This CDR3 has 15 residues. V gave up 5 bases and J gave up 5 bases; unmatched junction bases: 4. The germline V gene encodes CDR1 SGHAT and CDR2 FQNNGV. The CDR3 DNA is TGTGCCAGCAGCGTCGGGACAGGGGGCGATCAGCCCCAGCATTTT. It codes for CASSVGTGGDQPQHF.

This chain links TRBV5-4 with TRBJ2-1; 9 bases are shared with TRBD1. Losses at the gene ends were 4 bases for V and 4 bases for J; bases not matched to a gene: 6. The CDR3 extends over 15 amino acids. Germline V gene lookup returns CDR1 SGHNT and CDR2 YYREEE (reference sequence). The CDR3 DNA follows: TGTGCCAGCAGCCCTACAGGACAGGGGTACAATGAGCAGTTCTTC. As protein: CASSPTGQGYNEQFF.

The rearrangement joins TRBV12-3 or TRBV12-4 to TRBJ1-6; possible D gene TRBD1, 6 bases. The CDR3 contains 13 residues. Trimming removed 10 bases from V and 4 bases from J, with 11 bases in between. The CDR3 reads CAIKGDYNSPLHF. CDR3 DNA sequence: TGTGCCATCAAGGGGGATTATAATTCACCCCTCCACTTT.

The rearrangement links TRBV28 to TRBJ1-6, with D possibly TRBD1 on 6 matching bases. The germline gives CDR1 MDHEN, CDR2 SYDVKM. This CDR3 contains 13 residues. Trimming stripped 8 bases from V and 10 bases from J, with 15 bases between. DNA of the CDR3: TGTGCCAGCTGGGGAGGGGGAGGCTCACCCCTCCACTTT. Translated, it gives CASWGGGGSPLHF.

The chain employs TRBV2 and TRBJ1-5; 7 positions match TRBD1. After removal of 7 bases from V and 3 bases from J, the junction contained 6 bases not matched to a gene. The V gene's germline CDR1 is SNHLY and CDR2 FYNNEI. The length of the CDR3 is 14 residues. Here the CDR3 reads CASNPQGPNQPQHF. CDR3 nucleotides: TGTGCCAGCAATCCACAGGGGCCCAATCAGCCCCAGCATTTT. Based on the CDR3 plus reference TRBV2 and TRBJ1-5, the full variable domain is EPEVTQTPSHQVTQMGQEVILRCVPISNHLYFYWYRQILGQKVEFLVSFYNNEISEKSEIFDDQFSVERPDGSNFTLKIRSTKLEDSAMYFCASNPQGPNQPQHFGDGTRLSIL.

The rearrangement joins TRBV3-1 (or the pseudogene TRBV3-2) to TRBJ1-4; no definite D call. This CDR3 is built from 13 residues. V was clipped by 0 bases and J by 11 bases, with 10 bases between them. From germline, CDR1 is LGHDT and CDR2 YNNKEL (reference sequence). The CDR3 bases are TGTGCCAGCAGCCAAGAATACAGTCCTAAACTGTTTTTT. It yields the protein CASSQEYSPKLFF.

V usage is TRBV5-4 and J usage is TRBJ1-5; weak D call: TRBD1 (5 bases). V was trimmed by 0 bases and J by 0 bases, leaving 7 bases between them. This CDR3 spans 15 amino acids. CDR1 and CDR2 from the germline V gene are SGHNT and YYREEE (reference sequence). CDR3 coding DNA: TGTGCCAGCAGCTTGGGGCAGGGTAGCAATCAGCCCCAGCATTTT. Protein sequence: CASSLGQGSNQPQHF.